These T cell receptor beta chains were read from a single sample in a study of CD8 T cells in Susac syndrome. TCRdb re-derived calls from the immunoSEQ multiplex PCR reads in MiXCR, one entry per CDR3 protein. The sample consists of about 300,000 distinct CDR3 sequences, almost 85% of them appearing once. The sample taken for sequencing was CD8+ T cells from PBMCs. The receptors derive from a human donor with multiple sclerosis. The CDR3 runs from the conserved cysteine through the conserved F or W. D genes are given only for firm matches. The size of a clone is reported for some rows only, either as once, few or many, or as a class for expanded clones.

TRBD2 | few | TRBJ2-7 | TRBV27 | TGTGCCAGCAGTCCGGGACTAGCGGGCGTGGAGCAGTACTTC | CASSPGLAGVEQYF
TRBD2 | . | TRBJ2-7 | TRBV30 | TGTGCCTGGAGTGTCCTAGCGGGAGTAGGGAACGAGCAGTACTTC | CAWSVLAGVGNEQYF
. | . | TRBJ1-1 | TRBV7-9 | TGTGCCAGCAGCTTAGGAGGAAGAGATGAAGCTTTCTTT | CASSLGGRDEAFF
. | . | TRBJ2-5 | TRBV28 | TGTGCCAGCGGAGGGCTGGGGGTTAGGGTCTCACTGGGGGCGAAAGAGACCCAGTACTTC | CASGGLGVRVSLGAKETQYF
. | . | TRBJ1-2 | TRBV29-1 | TGCAGCGTTACCCCCCTGACAGGCTATGGCTACACCTTC | CSVTPLTGYGYTF
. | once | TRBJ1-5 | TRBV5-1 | TGCGCCAGCAGGGCAGAAGGCAATCAGCCCCAGCATTTT | CASRAEGNQPQHF
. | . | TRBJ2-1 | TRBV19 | TGTGCCAGTAGCCTGACTGAGGTTCTATACCCCAATGAGCAGTTCTTC | CASSLTEVLYPNEQFF
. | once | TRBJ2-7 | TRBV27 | TGTGCCAGCAGTATGACCGTAGACGGTGGCCACGAGCAGTACTTC | CASSMTVDGGHEQYF
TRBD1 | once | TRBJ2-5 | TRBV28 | TGTGCCAGCAACCCGACAGGGGGCTTAGAGACCCAGTACTTC | CASNPTGGLETQYF
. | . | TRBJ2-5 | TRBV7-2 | TGTGCCAGCAGCTTAGGGGGGCAGGGTGGGAGCCGAAGGGCCCAGTACTTC | CASSLGGQGGSRRAQYF
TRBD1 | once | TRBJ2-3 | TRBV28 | TGTGCCAGCACCCTGACAGGGTTCTCCCATGGTACGCAGTATTTT | CASTLTGFSHGTQYF
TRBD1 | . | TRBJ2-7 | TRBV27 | TGTGCCAGCAGAGACCGACAGGGCCCCTACGAGCAGTACTTC | CASRDRQGPYEQYF
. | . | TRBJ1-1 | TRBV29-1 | TGCAGCGTTGTTGCGGGAGGTGGTGAAGCTTTCTTT | CSVVAGGGEAFF
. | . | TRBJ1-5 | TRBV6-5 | TGTGCCAGCAGTTACTCTTCTGGCTCTAGTCAGCCCCAGCATTTT | CASSYSSGSSQPQHF
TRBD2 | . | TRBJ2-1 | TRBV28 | TGTGCCAGCAGTTTACGTCTCTATCCGGGACTAGGAGGTCGCGATGAGCAGTTCTTC | CASSLRLYPGLGGRDEQFF
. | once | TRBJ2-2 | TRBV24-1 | TGTGCCACCAGTGATTTGCAAACAGGGCTAGGGGAGCTGTTTTTT | CATSDLQTGLGELFF
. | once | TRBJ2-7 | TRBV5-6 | TGTGCCAGCACCGGGATCGGAGACTACGAGCAGTACTTC | CASTGIGDYEQYF
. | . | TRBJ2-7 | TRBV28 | TGTGCCAGCAGTTTCCCTATGACTGGGGACAACTCCTACGAGCAGTACTTC | CASSFPMTGDNSYEQYF
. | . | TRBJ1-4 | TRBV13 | TGTGCCAGCAGCCCCCGACAGTCCGGTAATGAAAAACTGTTTTTT | CASSPRQSGNEKLFF
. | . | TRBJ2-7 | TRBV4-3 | TGCGCCAGCAGCCCCTTACGAGATAGCCCCTACGAGCAGTACTTC | CASSPLRDSPYEQYF
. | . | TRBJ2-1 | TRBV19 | TGTGCCAGCCGCGGGGCAGCAAGCTCCTACAATGAGCAGTTCTTC | CASRGAASSYNEQFF
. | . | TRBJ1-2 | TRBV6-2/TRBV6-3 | TGTGCCAGCAGAGACGGAGGGTTGAATGGCTACACCTTC | CASRDGGLNGYTF
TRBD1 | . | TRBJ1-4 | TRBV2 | TGTGCCAGCAGTGAAGGGGAGGGGACAGAGAATGAAAAACTGTTTTTT | CASSEGEGTENEKLFF
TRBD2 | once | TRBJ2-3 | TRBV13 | TGTGCCAGCAGCCCGACTAGCGGGAAGAATGCAGATTCGCAGTTTTTT | CASSPTSGKNADSQFF
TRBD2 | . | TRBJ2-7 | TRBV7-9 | TGTGCCAGCAGCCTCCCGGGGGGGATGTACTACGAGCAGCAGTACTTC | CASSLPGGMYYEQQYF
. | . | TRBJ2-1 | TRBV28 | TGTGCCAGCATTCCAAGGCAGGAGGCCTACAATGAGCAGTTCTTC | CASIPRQEAYNEQFF
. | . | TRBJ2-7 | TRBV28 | TGTGCCAGCAGTTTACCGGGACTGACATACGAGCAGTACTTC | CASSLPGLTYEQYF
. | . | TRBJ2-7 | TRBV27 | TGTGCCAGCAACCCCGGCTGGACGGGCTCCTACGAGCAGTACTTC | CASNPGWTGSYEQYF
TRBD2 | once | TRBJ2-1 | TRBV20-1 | TGCAGTGCTAGAGACCCTAGCGGGAGTGGTTCCTACAATGAGCAGTTCTTC | CSARDPSGSGSYNEQFF
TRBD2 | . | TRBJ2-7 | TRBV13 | TGTGCCAGCAGCTTAGCGGGGGACTACCTACTATCCTACGAGCAGTACTTC | CASSLAGDYLLSYEQYF
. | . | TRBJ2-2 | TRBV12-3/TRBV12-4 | TGTGCCAGCCTTCCCCCCAACACCGGGGAGCTGTTTTTT | CASLPPNTGELFF
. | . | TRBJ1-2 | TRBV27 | TGTGCCAGCAGGGGACCGAACTATGGCTACACCTTC | CASRGPNYGYTF
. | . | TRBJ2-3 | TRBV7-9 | TGTGCCAGCAGCACGACCTACACAGATACGCAGTATTTT | CASSTTYTDTQYF
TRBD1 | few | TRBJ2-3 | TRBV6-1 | TGTGCCAGCAGTCTCCGGGACAGGGCGACAGATACGCAGTATTTT | CASSLRDRATDTQYF
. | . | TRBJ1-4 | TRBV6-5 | TGTGCCAGCAGTTACGAAACGAACGGGGATGAAAAACTGTTTTTT | CASSYETNGDEKLFF
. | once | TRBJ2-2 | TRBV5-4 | TGTGCCAGCAGCGGAAAACAGGGTTGGGGCACCGGGGAGCTGTTTTTT | CASSGKQGWGTGELFF
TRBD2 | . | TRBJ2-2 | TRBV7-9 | TGTGCCAGCAGCCCCCGACTAGCGGACGGGGAGCTGTTTTTT | CASSPRLADGELFF
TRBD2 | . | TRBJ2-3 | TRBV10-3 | TGTGCCATCAGTGAGCTCACTAGCGGGAAATCCACAGATACGCAGTATTTT | CAISELTSGKSTDTQYF
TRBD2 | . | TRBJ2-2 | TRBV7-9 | TGTGCCAGCAGCTCCCTAGGGGGACTAGCGGGAACCGGGGAGCTGTTTTTT | CASSSLGGLAGTGELFF
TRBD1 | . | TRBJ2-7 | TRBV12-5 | TGTGCTAGTGGTTTCGGGACAGGGTTCTACGAGCAGTACTTC | CASGFGTGFYEQYF
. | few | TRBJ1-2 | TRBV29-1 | TGCAGCGCAATGACAGTGATCTATGGCTACACCTTC | CSAMTVIYGYTF
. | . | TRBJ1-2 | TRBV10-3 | TGTGCCATCAGTGAGGGAAACACACTTGCCTATGGCTACACCTTC | CAISEGNTLAYGYTF
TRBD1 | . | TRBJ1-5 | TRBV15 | TGTGCCACCAGCGCGGGGACAGGAATTGGTCAGCCCCAGCATTTT | CATSAGTGIGQPQHF
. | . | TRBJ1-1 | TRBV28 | TGTGCCAGCAGTTTTACCGCTGAAGCTTTCTTT | CASSFTAEAFF
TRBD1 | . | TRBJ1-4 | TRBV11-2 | TGTGCCAGCAGCTTAGGGACAGGGTTCGAAAAACTGTTTTTT | CASSLGTGFEKLFF
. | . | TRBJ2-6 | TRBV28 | TGTGCCAGCAGTATAGACGGAATCAGGAACGTCCTGACTTTC | CASSIDGIRNVLTF
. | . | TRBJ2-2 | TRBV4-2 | TGTGCCAGCAGCCAAGAGACCGGGACTCCGCCCGGGGAGCTGTTTTTT | CASSQETGTPPGELFF
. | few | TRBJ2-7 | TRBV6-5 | TGTGCCAGCAGTTCCACGGGCGACAGCCGGGCCGAGCAGTACTTC | CASSSTGDSRAEQYF
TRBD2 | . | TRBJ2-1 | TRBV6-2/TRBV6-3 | TGTGCCAGCAGTCCCCTCGGACTAGCGGGAACTGAGCAGTTCTTC | CASSPLGLAGTEQFF
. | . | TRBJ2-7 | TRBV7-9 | TGTGCCAGCAGCTTAGATGTCAGACTAGTGTCGCACGAGCAGTACTTC | CASSLDVRLVSHEQYF
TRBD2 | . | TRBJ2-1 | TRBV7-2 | TGTGCCAGCAGCTCCCGTAGGACTAGCTTAGATGACTCCTACAATGAGCAGTTCTTC | CASSSRRTSLDDSYNEQFF
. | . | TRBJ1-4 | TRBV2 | TGTGCCAGCAGTGATAGGTCAGAAGTGGATGAAAAACTGTTTTTT | CASSDRSEVDEKLFF